One sample yielded the 30 T cell receptor beta chains listed below, sequenced in a study of molecular identifiers for immune sequencing clone quantification. A single record per CDR3 protein comes from TCRdb applying MiXCR to the PCR reads. The table records 80,000 to 100,000 distinct CDR3 sequences, around 24% of them present only once. Sequences were obtained from naive CD8+ T cells from blood, with Jurkat cell RNA spiked in. Subset here: FACS-sorted CD8+CD4-CCR7+CD45RA+ naive T cells. The receptor set was obtained from a human donor in good health. Some libraries in this study had Jurkat cell RNA spiked in.

This clonotype has a count of ten or more. The V call is TRBV7-6, the J call TRBJ1-6; the D gene is possibly TRBD1 (5 bases). V was clipped by 2 bases and J by 8 bases, with 22 bases between them. The germline V gene encodes CDR1 SGHVS and CDR2 FNYEAQ. The CDR3 is 18 amino acids. Written as DNA, the CDR3 is TGTGCCAGCAGCTTACCCGTAAACTCCCAGGGAGTGGATTCACCCCTCCACTTT. Translating gives CASSLPVNSQGVDSPLHF. The full variable domain, rest sourced from reference TRBV7-6 and TRBJ1-6, is GAGVSQSPRYKVTKRGQDVALRCDPISGHVSLYWYRQALGQGPEFLTYFNYEAQQDKSGLPNDRFSAERPEGSISTLTIQRTEQRDSAMYRCASSLPVNSQGVDSPLHFGNGTRLTVT.

V and J are TRBV3-1 and TRBJ2-6; D is unresolved. Trimming pared 4 bases from V and 1 base from J, leaving 11 bases between. The germline V gene encodes CDR1 LGHDT and CDR2 YNNKEL (reference sequence). The length of the CDR3 is 16 residues. The CDR3 is CASSPFTESGANVLTF. The CDR3 DNA sequence: TGTGCCAGCAGCCCCTTCACAGAGTCTGGGGCCAACGTCCTGACTTTC.

This clonotype was found many times. The chain joins TRBV6-6 to TRBJ2-7; no definite D call. V was trimmed by 0 bases and J by 5 bases, leaving 17 bases between them. The V gene's germline CDR1 is MNHNY and CDR2 SVGAGI (reference sequence). This CDR3 contains 16 residues. Here the CDR3 reads CASSYSGRVSGDEQYF. The CDR3 coding sequence is TGTGCCAGCAGTTACTCAGGCCGTGTCAGTGGGGACGAGCAGTACTTC.

This clonotype occurred a few times. A read error may explain this, as a much larger clone is one base away. The rearrangement joins TRBV7-9 to TRBJ2-7; weak D call: TRBD1 (6 bases). This CDR3 has 12 amino acids. Germline loops: CDR1 SEHNR, CDR2 FQNEAQ (reference sequence). The CDR3 is CASGFTGSGQYF. For the CDR3, the DNA is TGTGCCAGCGGCTTTACAGGGTCTGGGCAGTACTTC.

This clonotype showed up many times. This chain links TRBV6-5 with TRBJ2-1; no definite D call. V shed 6 bases and J shed 9 bases, with 12 bases lying between them. Germline assignment: CDR1 MNHEY and CDR2 SVGAGI. The length of the CDR3 is 12 residues. The CDR3 DNA reads TGTGCCAGCAGCCTACCTGCAGGTGAGCAGTTCTTC. Its translation: CASSLPAGEQFF.

This clonotype was recorded many times. J is TRBJ2-7 and V is TRBV5-6; no clear D. Trimming took off 2 bases at V and 1 base at J, with 10 bases between the two ends. CDR1 is SGHDT, CDR2 YYEEEE, per germline. The CDR3 sequence is 14 residues long. The DNA of the CDR3 is TGTGCCAGCAGCTTTTGGGCAGCTTCCTACGAGCAGTACTTC. This sequence encodes CASSFWAASYEQYF.

This clonotype was observed many times. The rearrangement joins TRBV12-5 to TRBJ1-5, with no clear D. Germline V gene sequence: CDR1 LGHNT, CDR2 FRNRAP. The CDR3 is made up of 11 amino acids. V lost 6 bases and J 4 bases, leaving 4 bases between the germline ends. The DNA for the CDR3 is TGTGCTAGTGGCCGGAATCAGCCCCAGCATTTT. It is translated as CASGRNQPQHF.

Points on this clonotype: This may come from a read error, since a much larger clone is one base off. The chain carries TRBV28 and TRBJ2-7, with a possible D match to TRBD1 (5 bases). Germline CDR1 reads MDHEN; CDR2 reads SYDVKM. The CDR3 covers 16 residues. The CDR3 DNA is TGTGCCAGCAGTTTTCCCACGATCGACAGCTCCCACGAGCAGTACTTC. This sequence encodes CASSFPTIDSSHEQYF. The full variable domain, in which reference TRBV28 and TRBJ2-7 provide the parts outside the CDR3, is DVKVTQSSRYLVKRTGEKVFLECVQDMDHENMFWYRQDPGLGLRLIYFSYDVKMKEKGDIPEGYSVSREKKERFSLILESASTNQTSMYLCASSFPTIDSSHEQYFGPGTRLTVT.

This clonotype was counted once. The chain employs TRBV19 and TRBJ2-7; tentatively, D is TRBD1 (5 bases). The ends were cut back, 6 bases at V and 3 bases at J, with 12 bases in the middle. Germline V gives CDR1 LNHDA, CDR2 SQIVND (reference sequence). The CDR3 is made up of 13 amino acids. The CDR3 nucleotides are TGTGCCAGTAGCGCAGACAGACTCTACGAGCAGTACTTC. Translating it yields CASSADRLYEQYF.

The chain uses TRBV30 and TRBJ2-5, with TRBD2 matching 10 bases. This CDR3 has 13 residues. The V and J ends lost 5 bases and 9 bases, in that order; junction bases with no gene match: 9. The germline CDR1 and CDR2 sequences are GTSNPN and SVGIG (reference sequence). CDR3 nucleotides: TGTGCCTGGCTTGGACTAGCGGCGGAGCCCCAGTACTTC. This gives the protein CAWLGLAAEPQYF. The full variable domain, its missing parts supplied by reference TRBV30 and TRBJ2-5, is SQTIHQWPATLVQPVGSPLSLECTVEGTSNPNLYWYRQAAGRGLQLLFYSVGIGQISSEVPQNLSASRPQDRQFILSSKKLLLSDSGFYLCAWLGLAAEPQYFGPGTRLLVL.

The table lists this clonotype with many counts. The gene calls are TRBV11-2 and TRBJ2-1; D remains unclear. V was cut by 4 bases and J by 0 bases, with 10 bases left in between. This CDR3 contains 15 residues. Germline CDR1 is SGHAT and CDR2 is FQNNGV. DNA of the CDR3: TGTGCCAGCAGCTCTGGACGGAGCTCCTACAATGAGCAGTTCTTC. Translation gives CASSSGRSSYNEQFF.

The table lists this clonotype with many counts. Here the CDR3 DNA reads TGTGCCAGCAGTGGGACGGGATACACTGAAGCTTTCTTT. It translates to CASSGTGYTEAFF. The J gene is TRBJ1-1, the V gene TRBV6-5; maybe TRBD1 (5 bases). The CDR3 runs to 13 residues. Germline loops: CDR1 MNHEY, CDR2 SVGAGI. V dropped 5 bases and J dropped 3 bases, with 10 bases sitting between them.

This clonotype was recorded once. This chain connects TRBV5-1 to TRBJ2-1; D might be TRBD1 (6 bases). This CDR3 comprises 14 residues. Germline values: CDR1 SGHRS, CDR2 YFSETQ. V was clipped by 0 bases and J by 8 bases, with 12 bases between them. The CDR3 DNA reads as TGCGCCAGCAGCTTGGCCGAGCCAGGGGATGAGCAGTTCTTC. It specifies CASSLAEPGDEQFF.

The chain links TRBV27 to TRBJ1-4; D remains ambiguous. The V gene lost 1 base and the J gene lost 4 bases, with 10 bases spanning the gap. Germline loops: CDR1 MNHEY, CDR2 SMNVEV (reference sequence). The CDR3 has 15 amino acids. CDR3 protein: CASSLFPGLNEKLFF. CDR3 nucleotide sequence: TGTGCCAGCAGTTTATTCCCCGGTCTTAATGAAAAACTGTTTTTT.

This clonotype was observed once. The gene calls are TRBV27 and TRBJ2-1, with TRBD1 matching over 7 bases. Germline V gene lookup returns CDR1 MNHEY and CDR2 SMNVEV (reference sequence). J was trimmed by 7 bases and V by 2 bases; bases with no gene match: 8. CDR3 length: 15 residues. The CDR3, as DNA: TGTGCCAGCAGTTTAGTTGGGCCCAGGGGGAATGAGCAGTTCTTC. Translating it yields CASSLVGPRGNEQFF.

This clonotype was detected only a few times. J is TRBJ2-1 and V is TRBV7-9; D possibly corresponds to TRBD2 (5 bases). The V gene's germline CDR1 is SEHNR and CDR2 FQNEAQ (reference sequence). The CDR3 runs 13 residues. V lost 5 bases and J 3 bases, leaving 8 bases between the germline ends. CDR3 nucleotides: TGTGCCAGCAGCCGTACTAGCTACAATGAGCAGTTCTTC. Its translation: CASSRTSYNEQFF.

This clonotype was recorded at least ten times. The gene calls are TRBV29-1 and TRBJ2-1, with 9 bases identical to TRBD2. There are 14 residues in the CDR3. V shed 1 base and J 8 bases; nucleotides not matched to a gene: 6. Germline V lookup: CDR1 SQVTM, CDR2 ANQGSEA. The DNA for the CDR3 is TGCAGCGTTGAAGGAATAGCGGGAGAGTATGAGCAGTTCTTC. It specifies CSVEGIAGEYEQFF.

This clonotype was found a few times. CDR3 bases: TGTGCCAGCAGCGGAGCGGGTACGGGCCTCCAAGAGACCCAGTACTTC. It yields the protein CASSGAGTGLQETQYF. The chain combines TRBV9 with TRBJ2-5, with a weak D call TRBD2 (6 bases). The CDR3 has 16 amino acids. Trimming removed 3 bases at V and 1 base at J, with 16 bases between. In germline, CDR1 is SGDLS, CDR2 YYNGEE.

About this clonotype itself: A read error is possible here, since a much larger clone lies one base away. The rearrangement links TRBV19 to TRBJ2-3, with 8 bases identical to TRBD2. Germline CDR1 is LNHDA and CDR2 is SQIVND (reference sequence). The CDR3 has 15 amino acids. Trimming removed 3 bases from V and 5 bases from J; junction bases left unmatched: 7. The CDR3 sequence is CASSIPAGEIDTQYF. In DNA, the CDR3 is TGTGCCAGTAGTATCCCAGCGGGGGAGATAGATACGCAGTATTTT.

This clonotype was detected many times. V gene TRBV6-2 or TRBV6-3 combines with J gene TRBJ1-5, with a weak D call TRBD1 (5 bases). Germline CDR1 is MNHEY and CDR2 is SVGEGT. V lost 3 bases to trimming and J lost 1 base, with 13 bases between them. The CDR3 has 16 amino acids. CDR3 amino acids: CASSYRGVLSNQPQHF. CDR3 sequence (DNA): TGTGCCAGCAGTTATAGGGGCGTCCTAAGCAATCAGCCCCAGCATTTT.

This clonotype was counted only a few times. V usage is TRBV7-9 and J usage is TRBJ2-1, with D possibly TRBD1 on 8 matching bases. The V and J ends lost 5 bases and 4 bases respectively, with 15 bases between them. CDR3 length: 15 amino acids. From germline, CDR1 is SEHNR and CDR2 FQNEAQ (reference sequence). The CDR3 loop is CASSDGQGLYNEQFF. Here the CDR3 DNA reads TGTGCCAGCAGCGATGGACAGGGACTATACAATGAGCAGTTCTTC.

Many counts were recorded for this clonotype. The V gene is TRBV7-2, the J gene TRBJ2-7, with D perhaps TRBD1 or TRBD2 (5 bases each). CDR1 and CDR2 from the germline V gene are SGHTA and FQGNSA. This CDR3 contains 13 residues. V was trimmed by 5 bases and J by 2 bases, leaving 10 bases between them. In nucleotides, the CDR3 is TGTGCCAGCAGCGACGGGACCCCCTACGAGCAGTACTTC. Translated, it gives CASSDGTPYEQYF.

This clonotype has at least ten counts. This chain connects TRBV9 to TRBJ2-7, with D possibly TRBD1 on 7 matching bases. Trimming left V 4 bases short and J 1 base short, with 15 bases between. The CDR3 runs to 15 residues. The germline V gene encodes CDR1 SGDLS and CDR2 YYNGEE. CDR3 nucleotide sequence: TGTGCCAGCAGCCCAGGGGGAGGACTGTCCTACGAGCAGTACTTC. Amino acid sequence: CASSPGGGLSYEQYF.

Note on this clonotype: A much bigger clone sits one base away, suggesting this may be a read error. This CDR3 is missing its conserved last phenylalanine or tryptophan, likely due to a read error. The rearrangement joins TRBV4-2 to TRBJ2-7; 7 bases align to TRBD2. From germline, CDR1 is LGHNA and CDR2 YNFKEQ. Trimming cost V 4 bases and J 3 bases; bases outside gene matches: 9. The CDR3 totals 15 residues. The CDR3 protein is CASSPKGSGDYEQYS. Here the CDR3 DNA reads TGTGCCAGCAGCCCGAAGGGAAGCGGGGACTACGAGCAGTACTCC.

This clonotype was counted ten times or more. V gene TRBV2 combines with J gene TRBJ1-4, with D hard to call. The CDR3 sequence is 15 residues long. V was trimmed by 5 bases and J by 3 bases, leaving 13 bases between them. CDR1 is SNHLY, CDR2 FYNNEI, per germline. DNA for the CDR3: TGTGCCAGCAGTATTTATCGGGCCCCTAATGAAAAACTGTTTTTT. Amino acids: CASSIYRAPNEKLFF. Drawing the rest from reference TRBV2 and TRBJ1-4, the complete variable domain is EPEVTQTPSHQVTQMGQEVILRCVPISNHLYFYWYRQILGQKVEFLVSFYNNEISEKSEIFDDQFSVERPDGSNFTLKIRSTKLEDSAMYFCASSIYRAPNEKLFFGSGTQLSVL.

CDR3 loop: CASTPEPNEQFF. The DNA for the CDR3 is TGTGCCAGCACTCCCGAGCCCAATGAGCAGTTCTTC. The chain recombines TRBV7-9 with TRBJ2-1; D ambiguous. The germline V gene has CDR1 SEHNR and CDR2 FQNEAQ (reference sequence). V was shortened by 7 bases and J by 6 bases, with 10 bases between the two germline ends. The CDR3 is 12 amino acids.

This clonotype was detected a few times. CDR3 DNA: TGCGCCAGCAGCCGTGGAAACACCATATATTTT. This encodes CASSRGNTIYF. This rearrangement joins TRBV4-1 to TRBJ1-3; D is ambiguous. This CDR3 region has 11 residues. The ends were cut back, 4 bases at V and 3 bases at J, with 1 base in the middle. Germline V lookup: CDR1 MGHRA, CDR2 YSYEKL.

This clonotype was observed many times. The chain combines TRBV4-3 with TRBJ1-6; unclear D gene. Trimming pared 3 bases from V and 2 bases from J, leaving 8 bases between. Looked up from germline, CDR1 is LGHNA and CDR2 is YSLEER. The CDR3 length is 15 residues. The CDR3 spells CASSQSRTYNSPLHF. The CDR3 bases are TGCGCCAGCAGCCAGTCTCGGACCTATAATTCACCCCTCCACTTT.

Points on this clonotype: At one end the junction does not follow the germline gene, possibly because of a read error. J is TRBJ2-2 and V is TRBV9; maybe TRBD2 (5 bases). Germline V gene lookup returns CDR1 SGDLS and CDR2 YYNGEE. The CDR3 totals 11 residues. This CDR3 is CASSGTGELLF. The CDR3 nucleotides read TGTGCCAGCAGCGGCACCGGGGAGCTGTTGTTT.

This clonotype has ten or more counts. The chain employs TRBV12-3 or TRBV12-4 and TRBJ1-1; a weak D match, TRBD1 (6 bases). The V end lost 4 bases, the J end lost 1 base, and 10 bases lay between the germline ends. The CDR3 runs to 14 residues. The CDR3 reads CASSSTGANTEAFF. CDR3 sequence (DNA): TGTGCCAGCAGTTCGACAGGAGCGAACACTGAAGCTTTCTTT.